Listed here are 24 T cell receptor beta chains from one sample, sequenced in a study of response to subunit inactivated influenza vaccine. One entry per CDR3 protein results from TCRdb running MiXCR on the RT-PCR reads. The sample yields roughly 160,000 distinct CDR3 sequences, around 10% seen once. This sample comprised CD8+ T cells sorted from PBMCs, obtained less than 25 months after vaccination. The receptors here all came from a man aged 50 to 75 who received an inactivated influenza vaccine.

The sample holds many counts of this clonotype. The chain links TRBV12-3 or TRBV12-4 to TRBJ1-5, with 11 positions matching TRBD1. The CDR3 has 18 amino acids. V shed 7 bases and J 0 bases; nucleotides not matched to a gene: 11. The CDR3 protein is CASKDGTGGSYSNQPQHF. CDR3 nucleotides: TGTGCCAGCAAAGACGGGACAGGGGGGTCCTATAGCAATCAGCCCCAGCATTTT.

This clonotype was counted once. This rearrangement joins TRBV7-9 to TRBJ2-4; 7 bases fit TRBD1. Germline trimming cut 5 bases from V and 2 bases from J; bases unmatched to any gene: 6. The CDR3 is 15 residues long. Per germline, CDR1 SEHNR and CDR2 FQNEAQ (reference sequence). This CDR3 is CASSAGQATKNIQYF. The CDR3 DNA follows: TGTGCCAGCAGCGCCGGACAGGCAACCAAAAACATTCAGTACTTC.

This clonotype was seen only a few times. CDR3 protein: CASSEALDDADTQYF. The CDR3 region has the DNA TGTGCCAGCAGTGAAGCGCTTGACGATGCGGATACGCAGTATTTT. The gene calls are TRBV2 and TRBJ2-3; D uncertain. CDR3 size: 15 residues. Germline V gives CDR1 SNHLY, CDR2 FYNNEI. V lost 0 bases to trimming and J lost 6 bases, with 13 bases between them.

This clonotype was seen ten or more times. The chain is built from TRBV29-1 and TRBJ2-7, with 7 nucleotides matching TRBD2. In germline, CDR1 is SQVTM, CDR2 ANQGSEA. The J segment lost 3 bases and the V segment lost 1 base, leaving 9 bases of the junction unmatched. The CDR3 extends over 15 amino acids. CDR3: CSVEVAGVGGYEQYF. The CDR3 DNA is TGCAGCGTTGAAGTGGCGGGGGTGGGCGGCTACGAGCAGTACTTC.

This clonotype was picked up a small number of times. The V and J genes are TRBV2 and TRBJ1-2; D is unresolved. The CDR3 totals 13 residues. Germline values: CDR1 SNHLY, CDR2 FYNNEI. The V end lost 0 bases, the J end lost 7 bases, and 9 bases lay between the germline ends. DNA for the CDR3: TGTGCCAGCAGTGAAGCGGCAGGTGGTGGCTACACCTTC. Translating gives CASSEAAGGGYTF.

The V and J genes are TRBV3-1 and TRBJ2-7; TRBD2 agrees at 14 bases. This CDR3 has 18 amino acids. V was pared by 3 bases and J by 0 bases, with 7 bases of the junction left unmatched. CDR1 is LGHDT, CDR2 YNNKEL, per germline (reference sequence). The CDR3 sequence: CASSQEGLAGAPSYEQYF. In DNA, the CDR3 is TGTGCCAGCAGCCAGGAGGGACTAGCGGGAGCCCCCTCCTACGAGCAGTACTTC.

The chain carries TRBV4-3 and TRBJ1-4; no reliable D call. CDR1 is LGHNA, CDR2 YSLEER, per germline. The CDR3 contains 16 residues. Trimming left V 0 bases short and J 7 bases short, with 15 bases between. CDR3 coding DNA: TGCGCCAGCAGCCAAGATCTGGCTCTTGGGAGTGAAAAACTGTTTTTT. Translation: CASSQDLALGSEKLFF.

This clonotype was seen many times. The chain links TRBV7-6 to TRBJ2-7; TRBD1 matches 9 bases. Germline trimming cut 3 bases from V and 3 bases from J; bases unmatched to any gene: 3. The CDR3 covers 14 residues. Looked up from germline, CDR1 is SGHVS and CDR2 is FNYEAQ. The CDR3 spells CASSLSGQGYEQYF. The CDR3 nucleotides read TGTGCCAGCAGCTTGTCGGGACAGGGCTACGAGCAGTACTTC.

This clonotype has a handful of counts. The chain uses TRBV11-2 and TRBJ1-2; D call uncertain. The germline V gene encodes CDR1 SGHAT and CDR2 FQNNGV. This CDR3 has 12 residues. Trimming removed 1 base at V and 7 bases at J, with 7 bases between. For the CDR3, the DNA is TGTGCCAGCAGCTTAGGGAATAGTGGCTACACCTTC. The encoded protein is CASSLGNSGYTF.

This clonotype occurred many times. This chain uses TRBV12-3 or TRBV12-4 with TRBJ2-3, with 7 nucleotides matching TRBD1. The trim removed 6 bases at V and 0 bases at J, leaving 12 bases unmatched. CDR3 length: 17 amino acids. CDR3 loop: CASSSRDRDPSTDTQYF. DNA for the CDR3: TGTGCCAGCAGCTCCCGGGACAGAGACCCTAGCACAGATACGCAGTATTTT.

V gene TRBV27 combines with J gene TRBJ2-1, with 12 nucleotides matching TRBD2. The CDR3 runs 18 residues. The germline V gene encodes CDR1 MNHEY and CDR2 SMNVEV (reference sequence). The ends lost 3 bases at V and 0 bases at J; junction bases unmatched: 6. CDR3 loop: CASSLLAGGPSSYNEQFF. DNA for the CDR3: TGTGCCAGCAGTTTGCTAGCGGGGGGGCCAAGCTCCTACAATGAGCAGTTCTTC.

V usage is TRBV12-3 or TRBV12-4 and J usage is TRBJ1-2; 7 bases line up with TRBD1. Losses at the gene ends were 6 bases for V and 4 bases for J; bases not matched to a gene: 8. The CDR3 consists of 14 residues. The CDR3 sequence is CASSDRGGGYGYTF. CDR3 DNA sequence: TGTGCCAGCAGCGACCGAGGGGGCGGCTATGGCTACACCTTC.

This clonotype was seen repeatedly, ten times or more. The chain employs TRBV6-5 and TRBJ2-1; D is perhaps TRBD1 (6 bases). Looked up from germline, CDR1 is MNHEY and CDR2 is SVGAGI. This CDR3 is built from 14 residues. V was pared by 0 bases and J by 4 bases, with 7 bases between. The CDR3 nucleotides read TGTGCCAGCAGTTACTCTACAGGGTACAATGAGCAGTTCTTC. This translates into CASSYSTGYNEQFF.

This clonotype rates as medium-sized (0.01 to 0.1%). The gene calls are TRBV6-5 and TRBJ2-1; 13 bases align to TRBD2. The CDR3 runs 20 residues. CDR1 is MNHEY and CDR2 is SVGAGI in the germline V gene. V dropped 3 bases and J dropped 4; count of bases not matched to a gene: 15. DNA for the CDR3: TGTGCCAGCAGTTATTTGTCGGGCTACGGGACTAGCGGGACATACAATGAGCAGTTCTTC. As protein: CASSYLSGYGTSGTYNEQFF.

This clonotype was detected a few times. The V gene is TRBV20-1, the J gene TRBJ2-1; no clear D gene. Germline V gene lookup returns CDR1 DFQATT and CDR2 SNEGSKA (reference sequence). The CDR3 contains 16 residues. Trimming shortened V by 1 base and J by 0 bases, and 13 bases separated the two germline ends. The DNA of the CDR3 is TGCAGTGCTAGAGCCTGGGGAAAAAGCTCCTACAATGAGCAGTTCTTC. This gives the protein CSARAWGKSSYNEQFF.

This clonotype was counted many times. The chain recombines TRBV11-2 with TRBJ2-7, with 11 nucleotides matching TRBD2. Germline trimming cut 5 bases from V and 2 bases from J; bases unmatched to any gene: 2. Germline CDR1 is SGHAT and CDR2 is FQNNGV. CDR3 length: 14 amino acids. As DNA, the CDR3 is TGTGCCAGCAGCACTAGCGGGGGTCCCTACGAGCAGTACTTC. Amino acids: CASSTSGGPYEQYF.

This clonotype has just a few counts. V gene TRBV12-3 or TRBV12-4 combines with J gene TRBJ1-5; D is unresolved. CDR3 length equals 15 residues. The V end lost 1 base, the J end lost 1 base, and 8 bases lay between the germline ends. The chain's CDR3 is CASSLGGRSNQPQHF. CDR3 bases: TGTGCCAGCAGTTTAGGGGGTAGGAGCAATCAGCCCCAGCATTTT.

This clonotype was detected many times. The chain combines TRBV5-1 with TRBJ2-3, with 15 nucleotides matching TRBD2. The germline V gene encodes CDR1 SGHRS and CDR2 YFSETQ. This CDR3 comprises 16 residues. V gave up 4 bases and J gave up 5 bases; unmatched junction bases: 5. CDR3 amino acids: CASSQGLAGGGDTQYF. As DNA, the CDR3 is TGCGCCAGCAGCCAGGGACTAGCGGGGGGTGGAGATACGCAGTATTTT.

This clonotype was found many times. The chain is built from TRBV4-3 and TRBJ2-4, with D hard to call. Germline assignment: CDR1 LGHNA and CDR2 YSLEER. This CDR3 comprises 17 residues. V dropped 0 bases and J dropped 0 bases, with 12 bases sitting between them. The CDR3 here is CASSQETATLAKNIQYF. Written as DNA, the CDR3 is TGCGCCAGCAGCCAAGAAACAGCAACCTTAGCCAAAAACATTCAGTACTTC.

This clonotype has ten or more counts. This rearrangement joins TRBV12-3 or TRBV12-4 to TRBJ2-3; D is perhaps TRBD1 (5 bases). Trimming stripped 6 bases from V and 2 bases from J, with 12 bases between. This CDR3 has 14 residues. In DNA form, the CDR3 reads TGTGCCAGCAGGGTTTGGGGCTACACAGATACGCAGTATTTT. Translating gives CASRVWGYTDTQYF.

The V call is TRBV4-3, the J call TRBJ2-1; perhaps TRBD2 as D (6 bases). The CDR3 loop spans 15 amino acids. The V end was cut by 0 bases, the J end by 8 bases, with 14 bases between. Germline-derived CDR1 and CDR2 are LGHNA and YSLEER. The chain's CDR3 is CASSQEGFAGHEQFF. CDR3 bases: TGCGCCAGCAGCCAAGAGGGGTTTGCGGGGCATGAGCAGTTCTTC.

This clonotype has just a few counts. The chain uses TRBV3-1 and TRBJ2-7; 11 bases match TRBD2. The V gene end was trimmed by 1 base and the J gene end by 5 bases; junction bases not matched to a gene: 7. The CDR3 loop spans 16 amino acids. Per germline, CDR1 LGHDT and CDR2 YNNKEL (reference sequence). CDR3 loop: CASSQGLGTSGNEQYF. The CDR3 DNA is TGTGCCAGCAGCCAAGGGCTCGGGACTAGCGGAAACGAGCAGTACTTC.

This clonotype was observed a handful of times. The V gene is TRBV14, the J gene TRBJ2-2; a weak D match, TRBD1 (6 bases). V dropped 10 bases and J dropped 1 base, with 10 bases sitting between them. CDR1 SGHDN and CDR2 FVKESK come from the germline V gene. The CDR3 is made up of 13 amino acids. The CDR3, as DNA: TGTGCCATCCGACAGGAGAACACCGGGGAGCTGTTTTTT. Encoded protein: CAIRQENTGELFF.

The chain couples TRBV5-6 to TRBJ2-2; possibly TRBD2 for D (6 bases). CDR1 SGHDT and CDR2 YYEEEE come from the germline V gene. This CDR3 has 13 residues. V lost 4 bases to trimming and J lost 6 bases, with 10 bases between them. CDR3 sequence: CASSRGLPGELFF. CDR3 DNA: TGTGCCAGCAGCCGGGGACTCCCCGGGGAGCTGTTTTTT. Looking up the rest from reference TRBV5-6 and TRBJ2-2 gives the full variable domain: DAGVTQSPTHLIKTRGQQVTLRCSPKSGHDTVSWYQQALGQGPQFIFQYYEEEERQRGNFPDRFSGHQFPNYSSELNVNALLLGDSALYLCASSRGLPGELFFGEGSRLTVL.